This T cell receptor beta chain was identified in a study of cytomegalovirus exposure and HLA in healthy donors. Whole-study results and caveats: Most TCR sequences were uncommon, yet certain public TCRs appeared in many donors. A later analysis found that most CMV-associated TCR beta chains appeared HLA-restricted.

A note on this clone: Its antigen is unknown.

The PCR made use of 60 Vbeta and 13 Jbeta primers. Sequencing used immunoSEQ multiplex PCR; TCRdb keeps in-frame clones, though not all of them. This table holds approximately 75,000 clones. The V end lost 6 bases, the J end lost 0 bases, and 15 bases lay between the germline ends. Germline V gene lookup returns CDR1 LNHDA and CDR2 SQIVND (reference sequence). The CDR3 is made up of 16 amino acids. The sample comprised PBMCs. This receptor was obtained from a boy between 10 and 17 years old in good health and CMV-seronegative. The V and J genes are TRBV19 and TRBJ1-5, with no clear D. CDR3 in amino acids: CASSPLEGNSNQPQHF. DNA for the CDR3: TGTGCCAGTAGCCCCTTAGAGGGAAATAGCAATCAGCCCCAGCATTTT.